These T cell receptor beta chains were read from a single sample in a study of response to subunit inactivated influenza vaccine. MiXCR, run by TCRdb on the RT-PCR reads, gives a single entry per CDR3 protein. Here the sample spans over 400,000 distinct CDR3 sequences, approximately 9.9% being singletons. The starting material was PBMCs from blood, obtained 35 to 45 days after vaccination. The source of these receptors is a man aged 45-65 years who received an inactivated influenza vaccine. CDR3s include the opening cysteine and the closing phenylalanine or tryptophan. D genes are given only for firm matches. Only part of the rows carry a size: once, few, many, or a class if the clone is expanded.

abundance | j_gene | d_gene | v_gene | CDR3nt | CDR3aa
few | TRBJ2-7 | . | TRBV11-2 | TGTGCCAGCAGCTCAGGCGTCCCTCCCCTGCGGGGCGTCTCCTACGAGCAGTACTTC | CASSSGVPPLRGVSYEQYF
. | TRBJ1-5 | . | TRBV5-5 | TGTGCCAGCAGCGCCCGGGACAACAATCAGCCCCAGCATTTT | CASSARDNNQPQHF
many | TRBJ1-5 | . | TRBV29-1 | TGCAGCGTTGAAGTGGCGGATCCCAATCAGCCCCAGCATTTT | CSVEVADPNQPQHF
. | TRBJ1-1 | . | TRBV10-3 | TGTGCCATCAGTGAGTCTGGTGGAGGGAACACTGAAGCTTTCTTT | CAISESGGGNTEAFF
many | TRBJ1-2 | TRBD1 | TRBV7-9 | TGTGCCAGCAGCGCAGGGGGGAACTATGGCTACACCTTC | CASSAGGNYGYTF
. | TRBJ2-7 | TRBD2 | TRBV6-1 | TGTGCCAGCAGATCTAGCGGGACCAGTTACGAGCAGTACTTC | CASRSSGTSYEQYF
few | TRBJ2-7 | . | TRBV12-3/TRBV12-4 | TGTGCCAGCACCGGGACGCCGGGGTCCTACGAGCAGTACTTC | CASTGTPGSYEQYF
few | TRBJ2-2 | TRBD2 | TRBV11-2 | TGTGCCAGCAGCTTGCTACTAGCGGGAAACACCGGGGAGCTGTTTTTT | CASSLLLAGNTGELFF
. | TRBJ2-3 | . | TRBV14 | TGTGCCAGCAGCCACCTTTATAACGGAGCAGATGGTACGCAGTATTTT | CASSHLYNGADGTQYF
. | TRBJ2-7 | TRBD2 | TRBV3-1 | TGTGCCAGCAGCCAAGATGGATCAAGCGGGAGTTTTTACGAGCAGTACTTC | CASSQDGSSGSFYEQYF
few | TRBJ2-3 | TRBD2 | TRBV5-1 | TGCGCCAGCAGCCGTGCCGGGACTAGCGTTACGGATACGCAGTATTTT | CASSRAGTSVTDTQYF
. | TRBJ2-1 | . | TRBV7-2 | TGTGCCAGCAGCTTAGCGCGGGAACTCCGAGTCTACAATGAGCAGTTCTTC | CASSLARELRVYNEQFF
few | TRBJ1-1 | . | TRBV6-2/TRBV6-3 | TGTGCCAGCAGTTTTTGGCGTAGAAACACTGAAGCTTTCTTT | CASSFWRRNTEAFF
few | TRBJ1-1 | . | TRBV4-3 | TGCGCCAGCAGCTTCGGCCCAGGTCTGGGTTCTGAAGCTTTCTTT | CASSFGPGLGSEAFF
few | TRBJ2-3 | TRBD2 | TRBV6-1 | TGTGCCAGCAGTCTTAGCGGGCGCGATACGCAGTATTTT | CASSLSGRDTQYF
. | TRBJ2-1 | . | TRBV5-5 | TGTGCCAGCAGCCCGGCCGGAGGGCCTAGTTTCGGTGAGCAGTTCTTC | CASSPAGGPSFGEQFF
few | TRBJ2-3 | TRBD2 | TRBV12-3/TRBV12-4 | TGTGCCAGCAGTCCCCCCAACAGCGGGGGGGGGGATACGCAGTATTTT | CASSPPNSGGGDTQYF
. | TRBJ1-5 | . | TRBV12-3/TRBV12-4 | TGTGCCAGCACCGAAGAGGGGAACAATCAGCCCCAGCATTTT | CASTEEGNNQPQHF
. | TRBJ2-7 | TRBD2 | TRBV7-6 | TGTGCCAGCAGCTTAAGGGCTAGCGGGGGCACCTCTAGAGAGCAGTACTTC | CASSLRASGGTSREQYF
. | TRBJ2-5 | . | TRBV7-9 | TGTGCCAGCCAGGCCGACAGACCCCAAGAGACCCAGTACTTC | CASQADRPQETQYF
many | TRBJ2-7 | . | TRBV5-1 | TGCGCCAGCAGCTTGGTGGTCAGGGGCTACGAGCAGTACTTC | CASSLVVRGYEQYF
. | TRBJ2-3 | . | TRBV29-1 | TGCAGCGTTGACCGCCCCGGCACAGATACGCAGTATTTT | CSVDRPGTDTQYF
. | TRBJ2-5 | TRBD1 | TRBV29-1 | TGCAGCGTCGAAACAGGGGGAGAGACCCAGTACTTC | CSVETGGETQYF
. | TRBJ2-7 | . | TRBV18 | TGTGCCAGCTCACCACCGGGGATTTACGAGCAGTACTTC | CASSPPGIYEQYF
. | TRBJ2-1 | TRBD1 | TRBV9 | TGTGCCAGCAGCGTAGAAGACAGGGGGGCCGATGAGCAGTTCTTC | CASSVEDRGADEQFF
few | TRBJ1-5 | . | TRBV6-5 | TGTGCCAGCAGTTACCGAGAGAGGGGACCCCAGCATTTT | CASSYRERGPQHF
few | TRBJ2-5 | . | TRBV14 | TGTGCCAGCAGCCAAGGACTAGCTAGGGGGGAGACCCAGTACTTC | CASSQGLARGETQYF
. | TRBJ2-5 | . | TRBV12-3/TRBV12-4 | TGTGCCAGCAGTCCCGGGACTCAAGAGGAGACCCAGTACTTC | CASSPGTQEETQYF
many | TRBJ2-2 | TRBD2 | TRBV6-1 | TGTGCCAGCAACCCGGGGAGCGGGGGGGCCACCGGGGAGCTGTTTTTT | CASNPGSGGATGELFF
. | TRBJ2-1 | . | TRBV28 | TGTGCCAGCAGTTTAGGGGGTCGGAGTGAGCAGTTCTTC | CASSLGGRSEQFF
few | TRBJ2-7 | . | TRBV4-2 | TGTGCCAGCAGCCAAGACCAGGTTTCCTACGAGCAGTACTTC | CASSQDQVSYEQYF
few | TRBJ2-3 | TRBD2 | TRBV20-1 | TGCAGTGCTCACCCGGCGGGGGTCCCCACAGATACGCAGTATTTT | CSAHPAGVPTDTQYF
few | TRBJ2-5 | TRBD2 | TRBV3-1 | TGTGCCAGCAGCCATAGACGGGAGGGCCGAGAGACCCAGTACTTC | CASSHRREGRETQYF
many | TRBJ2-1 | . | TRBV20-1 | TGCAGTGCCGAAGTGATAAATGAGCAGTTCTTC | CSAEVINEQFF
. | TRBJ2-7 | TRBD1 | TRBV27 | TGTGCCAGCAGTGGACAGGGCAAAACCTTCTCCCACCCCCTGGAGCAGTACTTC | CASSGQGKTFSHPLEQYF
few | TRBJ1-2 | . | TRBV5-1 | TGCGCCAGCAGCTCCCAGACCGCAGCGGGCGGCTACACCTTC | CASSSQTAAGGYTF
. | TRBJ2-5 | . | TRBV9 | TGTGCCAGCAGCGTAGGCAGGACCCCTGGAGGAGAGACCCAGTACTTC | CASSVGRTPGGETQYF
. | TRBJ1-1 | . | TRBV9 | TGTGCCAGCAGCCGGCCCGGGGGGAACACTGAAGCTTTCTTT | CASSRPGGNTEAFF
few | TRBJ2-1 | . | TRBV9 | TGTGCCAGCAGCGTATGGGGGGGACAGCTAGCATACAATGAGCAGTTCTTC | CASSVWGGQLAYNEQFF
few | TRBJ2-1 | TRBD2 | TRBV24-1 | TGTGCCACCAGTCCCCCCAGCGGGAGGCCTCATGAGCAGTTCTTC | CATSPPSGRPHEQFF
. | TRBJ1-5 | . | TRBV20-1 | TGCAGTGCTAGAACCCCGCAGGGGAGCAGCAATCAGCCCCAGCATTTT | CSARTPQGSSNQPQHF
few | TRBJ2-3 | . | TRBV7-2 | TGTGCCAGCAGGCTAAATTGGGGGACGGGACAGTATTTT | CASRLNWGTGQYF
. | TRBJ1-2 | . | TRBV20-1 | TGCAGTGCTAGTGCGGGGGCAAACTATGGCTACACCTTC | CSASAGANYGYTF
. | TRBJ2-7 | . | TRBV5-1 | TGCGCCAGCAGCCTGGGGGACAACTACGAGCAGTACTTC | CASSLGDNYEQYF
. | TRBJ2-5 | . | TRBV10-1 | TGCGCCAGCAGTGAAGGTCCCGGCCCCCAAGAGACCCAGTACTTC | CASSEGPGPQETQYF
few | TRBJ1-3 | . | TRBV7-9 | TGTGCCAGCAGCTTAGGGCTCGGGAGTTTTGGAAACACCATATATTTT | CASSLGLGSFGNTIYF
many | TRBJ2-3 | . | TRBV5-1 | TGCGCCAGCAGCTTGGGGGTCCGCACAGATACGCAGTATTTT | CASSLGVRTDTQYF
. | TRBJ2-1 | TRBD1 | TRBV7-2 | TGTGCCAGCAGCCCGCGACAGGGGTCAGGTGTTGGCAATGAGCAGTTCTTC | CASSPRQGSGVGNEQFF